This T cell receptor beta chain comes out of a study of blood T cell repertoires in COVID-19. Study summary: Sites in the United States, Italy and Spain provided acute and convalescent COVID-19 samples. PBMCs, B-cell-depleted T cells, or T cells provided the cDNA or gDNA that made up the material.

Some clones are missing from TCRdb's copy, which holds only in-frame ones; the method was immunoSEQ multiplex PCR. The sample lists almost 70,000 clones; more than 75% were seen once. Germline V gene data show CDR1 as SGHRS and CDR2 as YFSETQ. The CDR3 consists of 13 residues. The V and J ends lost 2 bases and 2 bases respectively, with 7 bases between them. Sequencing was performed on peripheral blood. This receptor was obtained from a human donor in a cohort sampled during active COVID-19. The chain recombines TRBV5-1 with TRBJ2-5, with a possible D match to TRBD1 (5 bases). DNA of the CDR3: TGCGCCAGCAGCTTACAGGATCAAGAGACCCAGTACTTC. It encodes CASSLQDQETQYF.